These 9 T cell receptor beta chains originate from one sample sequenced in a study of blood T cell repertoires in COVID-19. The method was immunoSEQ multiplex PCR; TCRdb's version includes in-frame clones alone and lacks a portion of them. The sample records under 55,000 clones, about 89% being singletons. The specimen sequenced was peripheral blood. These receptors were collected from a human donor in a cohort sampled during active COVID-19.

The chain joins TRBV28 to TRBJ1-2; D not resolved. CDR1 and CDR2 (germline): MDHEN, SYDVKM. The V and J ends lost 6 bases and 5 bases respectively, with 10 bases between them. This CDR3 contains 12 residues. CDR3 loop: CASSSSRYGYTF. CDR3 DNA sequence: TGTGCCAGCAGCTCCTCTAGGTATGGCTACACCTTC.

This clone has just a few counts. V usage is TRBV6-4 and J usage is TRBJ2-1, with TRBD2 matching 8 bases. CDR1 is MRHNA, CDR2 SNTAGT, per germline. The CDR3 has 15 residues. V shed 0 bases, J shed 8 bases, and the junction held 6 bases outside the gene matches. The DNA for the CDR3 is TGTGCCAGCAGTGACTCAACGGGGGGGGCGGATGAGCAGTTCTTC. Residues: CASSDSTGGADEQFF.

The chain combines TRBV4-3 with TRBJ1-4; TRBD1 matches 7 bases. This CDR3 spans 17 amino acids. J lost 2 bases, V lost 0 bases, and 6 bases had no gene match. The germline gives CDR1 LGHNA, CDR2 YSLEER. The CDR3 region has the DNA TGCGCCAGCAGCCAAGAGATGAGAGGGGGCACTAATGAAAAACTGTTTTTT. Protein: CASSQEMRGGTNEKLFF.

The chain uses TRBV19 and TRBJ1-5; tentative D call: TRBD1 (6 bases). V lost 3 bases and J lost 0, with 18 bases in between. The CDR3 covers 18 residues. Germline V CDR1 and CDR2: LNHDA, SQIVND (reference sequence). The CDR3 coding sequence is TGTGCCAGTAGTATGGCGGGGGCGAACCTGTATAGCAATCAGCCCCAGCATTTT. Amino acids: CASSMAGANLYSNQPQHF.

This clone was seen just once. This rearrangement joins TRBV28 to TRBJ2-7; 11 nucleotides align to TRBD2. The CDR3 has 15 amino acids. J gave up 2 bases and V 5 bases, and 5 bases lay outside the gene matches. The germline V gene encodes CDR1 MDHEN and CDR2 SYDVKM. CDR3 bases: TGTGCCAGCAGTCTCGGGACTAGCGGCGCCTACGAGCAGTACTTC. Protein sequence: CASSLGTSGAYEQYF.

In its sample, this clone is medium-sized. DNA of the CDR3: TGTGCCAGCAGCTTAGTCCCCCCTAGCGGGGGGTACCAAGAGACCCAGTACTTC. Protein sequence: CASSLVPPSGGYQETQYF. The chain couples TRBV7-9 to TRBJ2-5; the match to TRBD2 covers 11 bases. V lost 1 base, J lost 0 bases, and 7 bases stayed unmatched. The CDR3 consists of 18 residues. The germline V gene has CDR1 SEHNR and CDR2 FQNEAQ (reference sequence). Supplemented by reference TRBV7-9 and TRBJ2-5, the full variable domain reads DTGVSQNPRHKITKRGQNVTFRCDPISEHNRLYWYRQTLGQGPEFLTYFQNEAQLEKSRLLSDRFSAERPKGSFSTLEIQRTEQGDSAMYLCASSLVPPSGGYQETQYFGPGTRLLVL.

The J gene is TRBJ2-5, the V gene TRBV6-5, with D tentatively TRBD2 (5 bases). The V and J ends lost 5 bases and 7 bases respectively, with 8 bases between them. The germline V gene has CDR1 MNHEY and CDR2 SVGAGI. The CDR3 covers 11 residues. For the CDR3, the DNA is TGTGCCAGCAGTCTCCGGGGGACCCAGTACTTC. This gives the protein CASSLRGTQYF.

The genes are TRBV7-8 and TRBJ1-1; D call uncertain. V shed 5 bases and J shed 11 bases, with 18 bases lying between them. The CDR3 length is 13 residues. In germline, CDR1 is SGHVS, CDR2 FQNEAQ. This CDR3 is CASSPQTVYEAFF. The CDR3 nucleotides read TGTGCCAGCAGCCCCCAAACCGTCTATGAGGCTTTCTTT.

The chain recombines TRBV7-9 with TRBJ2-2, with 7 bases matching TRBD2. Germline assignment: CDR1 SEHNR and CDR2 FQNEAQ (reference sequence). This CDR3 is 14 amino acids long. V shed 5 bases, J shed 4 bases, and the junction held 4 bases outside the gene matches. The DNA for the CDR3 is TGTGCCAGCAGCCCCCGGGAGGTCACCGGGGAGCTGTTTTTT. Encoded protein: CASSPREVTGELFF.